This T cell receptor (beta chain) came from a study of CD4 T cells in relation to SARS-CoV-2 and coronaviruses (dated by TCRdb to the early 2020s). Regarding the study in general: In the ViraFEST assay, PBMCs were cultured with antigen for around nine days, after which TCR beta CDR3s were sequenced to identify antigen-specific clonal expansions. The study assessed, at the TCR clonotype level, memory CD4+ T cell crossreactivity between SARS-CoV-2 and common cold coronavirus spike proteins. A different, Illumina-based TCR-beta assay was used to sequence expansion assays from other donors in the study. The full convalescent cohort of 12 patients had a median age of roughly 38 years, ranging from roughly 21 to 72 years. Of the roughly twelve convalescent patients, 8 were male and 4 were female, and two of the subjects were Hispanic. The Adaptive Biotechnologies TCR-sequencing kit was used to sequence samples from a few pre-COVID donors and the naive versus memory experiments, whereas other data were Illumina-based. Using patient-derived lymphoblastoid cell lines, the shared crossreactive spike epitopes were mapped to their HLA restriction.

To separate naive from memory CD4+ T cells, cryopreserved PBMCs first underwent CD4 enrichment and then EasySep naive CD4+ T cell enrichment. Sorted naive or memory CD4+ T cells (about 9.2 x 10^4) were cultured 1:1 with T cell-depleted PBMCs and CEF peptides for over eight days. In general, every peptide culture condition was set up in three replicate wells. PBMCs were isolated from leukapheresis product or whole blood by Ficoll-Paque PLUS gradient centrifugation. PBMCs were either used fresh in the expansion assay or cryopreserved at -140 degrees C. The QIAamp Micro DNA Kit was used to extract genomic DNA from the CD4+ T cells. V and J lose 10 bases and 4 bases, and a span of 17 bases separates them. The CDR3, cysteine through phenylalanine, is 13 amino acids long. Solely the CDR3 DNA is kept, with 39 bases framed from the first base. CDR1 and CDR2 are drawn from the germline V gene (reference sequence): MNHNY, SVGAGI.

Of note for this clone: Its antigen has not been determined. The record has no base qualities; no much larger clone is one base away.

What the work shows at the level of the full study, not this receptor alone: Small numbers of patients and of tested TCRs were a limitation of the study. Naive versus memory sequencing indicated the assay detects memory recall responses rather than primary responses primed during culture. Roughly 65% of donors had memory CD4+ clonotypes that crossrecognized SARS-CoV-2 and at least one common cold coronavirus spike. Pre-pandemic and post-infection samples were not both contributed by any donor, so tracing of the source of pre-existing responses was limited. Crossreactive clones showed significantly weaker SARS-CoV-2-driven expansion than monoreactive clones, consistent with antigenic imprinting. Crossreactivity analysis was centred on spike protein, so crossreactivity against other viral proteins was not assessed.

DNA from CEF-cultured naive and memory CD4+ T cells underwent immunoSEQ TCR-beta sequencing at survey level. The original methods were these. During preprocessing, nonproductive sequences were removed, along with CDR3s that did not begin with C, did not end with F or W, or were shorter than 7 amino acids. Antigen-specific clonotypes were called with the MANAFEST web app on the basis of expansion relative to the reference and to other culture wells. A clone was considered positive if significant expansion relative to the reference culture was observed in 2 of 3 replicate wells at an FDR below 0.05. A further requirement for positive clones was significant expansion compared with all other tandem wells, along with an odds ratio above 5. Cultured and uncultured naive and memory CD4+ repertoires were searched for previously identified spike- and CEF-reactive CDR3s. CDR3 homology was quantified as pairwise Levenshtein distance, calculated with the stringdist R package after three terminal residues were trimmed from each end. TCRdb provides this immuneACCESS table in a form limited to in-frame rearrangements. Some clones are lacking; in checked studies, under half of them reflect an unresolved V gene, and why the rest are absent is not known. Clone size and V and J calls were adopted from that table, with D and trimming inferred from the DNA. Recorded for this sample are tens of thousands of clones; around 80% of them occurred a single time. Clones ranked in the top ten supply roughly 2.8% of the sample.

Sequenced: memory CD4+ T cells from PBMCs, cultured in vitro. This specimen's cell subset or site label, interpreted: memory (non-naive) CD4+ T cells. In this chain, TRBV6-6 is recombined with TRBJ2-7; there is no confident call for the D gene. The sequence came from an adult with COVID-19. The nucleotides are TGTGCCACTAGTGGTGGGCGCCGATACGAGCAGTACTTC. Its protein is CATSGGRRYEQYF.